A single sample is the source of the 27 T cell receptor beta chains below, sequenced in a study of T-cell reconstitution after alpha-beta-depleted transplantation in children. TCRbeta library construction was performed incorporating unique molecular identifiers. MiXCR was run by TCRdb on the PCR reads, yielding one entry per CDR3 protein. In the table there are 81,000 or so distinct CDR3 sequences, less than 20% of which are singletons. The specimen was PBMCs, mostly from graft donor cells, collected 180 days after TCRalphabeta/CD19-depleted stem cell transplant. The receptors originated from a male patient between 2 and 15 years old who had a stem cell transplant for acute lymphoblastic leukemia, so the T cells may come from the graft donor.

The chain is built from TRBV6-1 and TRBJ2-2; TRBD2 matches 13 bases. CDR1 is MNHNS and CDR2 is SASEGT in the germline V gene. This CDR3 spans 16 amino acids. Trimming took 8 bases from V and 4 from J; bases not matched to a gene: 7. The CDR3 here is CASAQLAGGLTGELFF. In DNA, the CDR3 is TGTGCCAGCGCCCAACTAGCGGGGGGGCTCACCGGGGAGCTGTTTTTT.

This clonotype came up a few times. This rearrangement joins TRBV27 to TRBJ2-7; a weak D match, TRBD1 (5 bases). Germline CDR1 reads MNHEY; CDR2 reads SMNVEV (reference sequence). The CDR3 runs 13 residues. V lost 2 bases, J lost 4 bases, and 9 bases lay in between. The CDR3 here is CASSLQGGYEQYF. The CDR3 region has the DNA TGTGCCAGCAGTTTACAGGGTGGTTACGAGCAGTACTTC.

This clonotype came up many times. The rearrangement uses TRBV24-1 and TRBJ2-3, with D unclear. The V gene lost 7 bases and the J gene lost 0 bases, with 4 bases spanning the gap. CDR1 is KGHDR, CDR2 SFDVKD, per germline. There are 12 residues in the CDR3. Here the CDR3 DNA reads TGTGCCACCAGAGACAGCACAGATACGCAGTATTTT. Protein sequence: CATRDSTDTQYF.

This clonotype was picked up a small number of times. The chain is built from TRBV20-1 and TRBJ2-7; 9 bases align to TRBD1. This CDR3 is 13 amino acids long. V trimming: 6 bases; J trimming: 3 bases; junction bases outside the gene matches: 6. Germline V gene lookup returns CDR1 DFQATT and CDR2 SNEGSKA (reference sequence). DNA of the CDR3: TGCAGTGCCCTGACAGGGGGTATCTACGAGCAGTACTTC. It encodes CSALTGGIYEQYF.

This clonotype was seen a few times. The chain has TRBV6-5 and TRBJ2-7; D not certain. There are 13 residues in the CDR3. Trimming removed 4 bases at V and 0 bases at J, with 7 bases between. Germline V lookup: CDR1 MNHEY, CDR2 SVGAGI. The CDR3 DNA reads TGTGCCAGCAGTTCTGGCAACTCCTACGAGCAGTACTTC. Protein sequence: CASSSGNSYEQYF.

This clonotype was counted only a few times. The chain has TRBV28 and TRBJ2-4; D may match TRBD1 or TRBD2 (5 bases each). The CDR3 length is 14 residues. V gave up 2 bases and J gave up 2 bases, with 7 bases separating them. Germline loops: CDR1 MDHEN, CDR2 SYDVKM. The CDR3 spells CASSLGGTKNIQYF. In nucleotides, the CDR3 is TGTGCCAGCAGTTTAGGGGGAACCAAAAACATTCAGTACTTC.

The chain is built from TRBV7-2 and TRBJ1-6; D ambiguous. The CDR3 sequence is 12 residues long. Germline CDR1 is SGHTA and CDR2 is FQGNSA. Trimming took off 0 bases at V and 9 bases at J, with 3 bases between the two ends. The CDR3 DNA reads TGTGCCAGCAGCTTAGCGCGTTCACCCCTCCACTTT. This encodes CASSLARSPLHF.

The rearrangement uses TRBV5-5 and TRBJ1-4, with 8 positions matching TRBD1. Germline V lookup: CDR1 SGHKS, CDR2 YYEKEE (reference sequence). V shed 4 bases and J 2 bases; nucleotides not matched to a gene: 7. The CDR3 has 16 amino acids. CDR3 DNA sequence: TGTGCCAGCAGCCCGCACAGGGGGGCGACTAATGAAAAACTGTTTTTT. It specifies CASSPHRGATNEKLFF.

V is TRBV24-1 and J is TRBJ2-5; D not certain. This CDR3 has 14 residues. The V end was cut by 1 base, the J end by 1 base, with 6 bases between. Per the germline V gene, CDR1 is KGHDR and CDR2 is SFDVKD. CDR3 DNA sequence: TGTGCCACCAGTGATTTATACGCCCAAGAGACCCAGTACTTC. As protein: CATSDLYAQETQYF.

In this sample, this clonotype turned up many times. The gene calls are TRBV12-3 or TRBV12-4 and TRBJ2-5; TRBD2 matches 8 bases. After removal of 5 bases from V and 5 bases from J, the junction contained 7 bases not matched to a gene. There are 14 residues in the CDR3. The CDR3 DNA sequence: TGTGCCAGCAGTCGGGAGGGGATTGAGGAGACCCAGTACTTC. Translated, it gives CASSREGIEETQYF.

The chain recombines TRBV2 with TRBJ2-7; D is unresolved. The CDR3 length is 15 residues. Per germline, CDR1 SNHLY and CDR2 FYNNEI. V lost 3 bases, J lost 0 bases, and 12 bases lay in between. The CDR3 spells CASSDQAVTSYEQYF. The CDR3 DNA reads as TGTGCCAGCAGTGATCAGGCAGTAACCTCCTACGAGCAGTACTTC.

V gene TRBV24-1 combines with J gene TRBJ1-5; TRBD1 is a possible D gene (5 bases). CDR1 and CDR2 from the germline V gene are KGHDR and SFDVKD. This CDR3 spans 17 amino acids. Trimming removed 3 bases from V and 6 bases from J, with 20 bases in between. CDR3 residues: CATSDPGPLGPLQPQHF. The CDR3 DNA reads TGTGCCACCAGTGATCCGGGACCCTTGGGACCCCTTCAGCCCCAGCATTTT.

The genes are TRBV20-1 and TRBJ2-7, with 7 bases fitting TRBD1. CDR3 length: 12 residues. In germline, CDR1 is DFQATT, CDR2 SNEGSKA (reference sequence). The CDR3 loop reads CRDRQGSYEQYF. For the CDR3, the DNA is TGCAGGGACCGACAGGGTTCTTACGAGCAGTACTTC.

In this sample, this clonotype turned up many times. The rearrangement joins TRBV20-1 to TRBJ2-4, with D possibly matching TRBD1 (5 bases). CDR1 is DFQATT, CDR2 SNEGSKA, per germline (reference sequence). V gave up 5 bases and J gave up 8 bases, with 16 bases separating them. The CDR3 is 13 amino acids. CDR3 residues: CSAGGSGLDIQYF. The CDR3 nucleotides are TGCAGTGCTGGCGGATCAGGGCTGGACATTCAGTACTTC.

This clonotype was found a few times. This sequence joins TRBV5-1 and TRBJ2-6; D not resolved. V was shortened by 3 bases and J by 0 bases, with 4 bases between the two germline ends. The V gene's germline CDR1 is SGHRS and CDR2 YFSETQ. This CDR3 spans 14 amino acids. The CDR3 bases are TGCGCCAGCAGCTGGAGCTCTGGGGCCAACGTCCTGACTTTC. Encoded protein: CASSWSSGANVLTF.

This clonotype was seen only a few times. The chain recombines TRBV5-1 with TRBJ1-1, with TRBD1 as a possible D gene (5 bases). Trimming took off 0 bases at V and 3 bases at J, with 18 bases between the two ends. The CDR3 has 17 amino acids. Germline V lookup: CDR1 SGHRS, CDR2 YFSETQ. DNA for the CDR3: TGCGCCAGCAGCTTGGCCCTTTTCCCCAGGGCGGACACTGAAGCTTTCTTT. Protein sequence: CASSLALFPRADTEAFF.

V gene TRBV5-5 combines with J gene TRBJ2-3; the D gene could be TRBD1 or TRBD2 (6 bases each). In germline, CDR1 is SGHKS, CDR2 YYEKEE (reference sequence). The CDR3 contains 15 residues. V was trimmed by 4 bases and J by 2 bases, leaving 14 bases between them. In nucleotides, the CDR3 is TGTGCCAGCAGCGGCGGGACACAAAACACAGATACGCAGTATTTT. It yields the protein CASSGGTQNTDTQYF.

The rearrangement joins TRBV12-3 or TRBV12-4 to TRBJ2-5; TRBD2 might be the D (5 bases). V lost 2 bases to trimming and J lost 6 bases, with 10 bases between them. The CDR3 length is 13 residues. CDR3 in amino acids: CASSLPEGKTQYF. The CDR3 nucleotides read TGTGCCAGCAGTTTACCTGAGGGAAAGACCCAGTACTTC.

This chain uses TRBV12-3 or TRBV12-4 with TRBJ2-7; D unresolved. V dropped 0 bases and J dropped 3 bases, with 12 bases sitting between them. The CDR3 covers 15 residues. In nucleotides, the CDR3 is TGTGCCAGCAGTTTAGCGGGCAGGACCGGCTACGAGCAGTACTTC. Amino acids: CASSLAGRTGYEQYF.

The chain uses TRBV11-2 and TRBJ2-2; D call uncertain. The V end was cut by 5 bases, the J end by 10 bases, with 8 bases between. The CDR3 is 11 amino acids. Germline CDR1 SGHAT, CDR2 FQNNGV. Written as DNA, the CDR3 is TGTGCCAGCAGCCTTGGAACGGAGCTGTTTTTT. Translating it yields CASSLGTELFF.

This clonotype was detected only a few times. Here the CDR3 DNA reads TGTGCCAGCAGTTACTTTCGGGAGGGGAAGACCTATGGCTACACCTTC. Protein product: CASSYFREGKTYGYTF. V usage is TRBV6-5 and J usage is TRBJ1-2, with a weak D call TRBD1 (5 bases). V lost 1 base, J lost 4 bases, and 16 bases lay in between. The CDR3 extends over 16 amino acids. The germline V gene has CDR1 MNHEY and CDR2 SVGAGI.

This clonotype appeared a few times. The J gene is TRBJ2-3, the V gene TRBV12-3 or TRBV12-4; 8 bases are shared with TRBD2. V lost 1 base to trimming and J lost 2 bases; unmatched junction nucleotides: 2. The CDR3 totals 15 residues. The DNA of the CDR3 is TGTGCCAGCAGTTTAGGTAGCGGGGTCACAGATACGCAGTATTTT. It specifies CASSLGSGVTDTQYF.

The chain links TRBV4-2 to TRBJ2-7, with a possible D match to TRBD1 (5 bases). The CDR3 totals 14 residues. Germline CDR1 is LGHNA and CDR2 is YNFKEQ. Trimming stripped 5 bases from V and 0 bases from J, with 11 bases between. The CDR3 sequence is CASSNRGSSYEQYF. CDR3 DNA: TGTGCCAGCAGCAATAGGGGCAGCTCCTACGAGCAGTACTTC.

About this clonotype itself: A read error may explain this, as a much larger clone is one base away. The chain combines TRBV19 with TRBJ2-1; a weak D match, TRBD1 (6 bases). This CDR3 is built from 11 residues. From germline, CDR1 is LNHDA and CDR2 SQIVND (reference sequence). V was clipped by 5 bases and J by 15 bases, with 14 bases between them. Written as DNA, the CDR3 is TGTGCCAGTAGTCACGGACAGAACACGTTCTTC. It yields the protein CASSHGQNTFF.

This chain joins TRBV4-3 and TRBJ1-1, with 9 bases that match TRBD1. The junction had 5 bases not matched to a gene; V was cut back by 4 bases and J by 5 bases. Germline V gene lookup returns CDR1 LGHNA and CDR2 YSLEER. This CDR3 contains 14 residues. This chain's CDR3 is CASSPNRGRTEAFF. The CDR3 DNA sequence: TGCGCCAGCAGCCCGAACAGGGGGCGGACTGAAGCTTTCTTT.

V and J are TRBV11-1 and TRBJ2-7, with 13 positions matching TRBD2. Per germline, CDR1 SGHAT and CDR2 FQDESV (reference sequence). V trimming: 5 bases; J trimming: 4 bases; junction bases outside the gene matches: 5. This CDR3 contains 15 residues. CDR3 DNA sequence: TGTGCCAGCAGCCGGACTAGCGGGGGAGTTTACGAGCAGTACTTC. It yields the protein CASSRTSGGVYEQYF.

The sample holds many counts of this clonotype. Here the CDR3 DNA reads TGTGCCAGCAGCTTAGGGGCTCGGGTAGCGGGGTCCACAGATACGCAGTATTTT. Its protein is CASSLGARVAGSTDTQYF. The chain links TRBV11-1 to TRBJ2-3; 8 bases line up with TRBD2. With 1 base clipped from V and 2 bases from J, the junction kept 11 bases outside the gene matches. This CDR3 has 18 residues. CDR1 SGHAT and CDR2 FQDESV come from the germline V gene (reference sequence).